The rows below give T cell receptor beta chains drawn from one sample of a study of beta chain features in type 1 diabetes. Produced via immunoSEQ multiplex PCR; TCRdb's table is partial and in-frame only. The table includes roughly 350,000 clones, 11% detected once. Sequencing was performed on naive CD4+ T cells from blood. The origin of the receptors is a woman aged 25 to 39 in good health. Each CDR3 is given with its conserved first and last residue. A D gene is named only where the DNA matches it firmly. Not all rows give a size; the values are once, few, many and, for expanded clones, a class.

cdr3_aa,cdr3_nt,j_call,clone_size,d_call,v_call
CASSRWDRDDTEAFF,TGCGCCAGCAGCCGATGGGACAGGGATGACACTGAAGCTTTCTTT,TRBJ1-1,few,TRBD1,TRBV4-3
CASSLSTGANVLTF,TGTGCCAGCAGTTTATCTACTGGGGCCAACGTCCTGACTTTC,TRBJ2-6,many,-,TRBV27
CASRDRGGTGELFF,TGTGCCAGCAGGGACAGGGGTGGCACCGGGGAGCTGTTTTTT,TRBJ2-2,few,TRBD1,TRBV28
CASSQQSQETQYF,TGTGCCAGCAGCCAACAGAGCCAAGAGACCCAGTACTTC,TRBJ2-5,-,-,TRBV2
CASSPGGLSTDTQYF,TGTGCCAGCAGCCCCGGCGGCCTTAGCACAGATACGCAGTATTTT,TRBJ2-3,-,-,TRBV7-2
CASSMAGTSGRGQFF,TGTGCCAGTAGTATGGCCGGGACTAGCGGGAGGGGGCAGTTCTTC,TRBJ2-1,few,TRBD2,TRBV19
CASSVDSGFQETQYF,TGTGCCAGCAGCGTAGATAGCGGCTTCCAAGAGACCCAGTACTTC,TRBJ2-5,few,-,TRBV9
CASSLSSGDYEQYF,TGTGCCAGCAGTTTATCTAGCGGAGACTACGAGCAGTACTTC,TRBJ2-7,-,TRBD2,TRBV28
CASSPQGATNNQPQHF,TGTGCCAGCAGCCCACAAGGGGCTACGAACAATCAGCCCCAGCATTTT,TRBJ1-5,-,-,TRBV2
CASSWGPWDGELFF,TGTGCCAGCAGTTGGGGGCCCTGGGACGGGGAGCTGTTTTTT,TRBJ2-2,-,-,TRBV28
CATNPWTSAYNEQFF,TGTGCCACCAACCCTTGGACTAGCGCTTACAATGAGCAGTTCTTC,TRBJ2-1,few,TRBD2,TRBV15
CSTGQHQETQYF,TGCAGCACCGGACAGCACCAAGAGACCCAGTACTTC,TRBJ2-5,many,-,TRBV29-1
CASSPWSAGAITGELFF,TGTGCCAGTAGTCCATGGTCAGCGGGAGCCATCACCGGGGAGCTGTTTTTT,TRBJ2-2,-,TRBD2,TRBV19
CASSLVDVGGLAGYNEQFF,TGTGCCAGCAGCTTAGTCGATGTAGGGGGACTAGCGGGCTACAATGAGCAGTTCTTC,TRBJ2-1,-,TRBD2,TRBV11-2
CASSVLQGASPLHF,TGTGCCAGCAGTGTATTACAGGGGGCCTCACCCCTCCACTTT,TRBJ1-6,-,TRBD1,TRBV25-1
CASSPVGTSSYEQYF,TGTGCCAGCAGCCCGGTCGGGACTAGCTCCTACGAGCAGTACTTC,TRBJ2-7,few,TRBD2,TRBV4-2
CATSSDNEQFF,TGTGCCACTAGCTCTGACAATGAGCAGTTCTTC,TRBJ2-1,few,-,TRBV2
CASSPGGGYNEQFF,TGTGCCAGCAGCCCCGGGGGGGGGTACAATGAGCAGTTCTTC,TRBJ2-1,-,TRBD2,TRBV7-9
CASSLAQGNEQYF,TGTGCCAGCAGCTTAGCACAGGGAAACGAGCAGTACTTC,TRBJ2-7,-,-,TRBV7-2
CASTTPGQQGYGYTF,TGTGCCAGCACTACCCCAGGGCAACAGGGCTATGGCTACACCTTC,TRBJ1-2,few,-,TRBV28
CASRLASYNEQFF,TGTGCCAGCAGACTAGCTTCTTACAATGAGCAGTTCTTC,TRBJ2-1,-,-,TRBV5-4
CASSGLAALQETQYF,TGTGCCAGCAGTGGACTAGCGGCACTCCAAGAGACCCAGTACTTC,TRBJ2-5,-,TRBD2,TRBV28
CASRTGVGYQETQYF,TGTGCCAGCAGGACAGGGGTGGGGTACCAAGAGACCCAGTACTTC,TRBJ2-5,-,TRBD1,TRBV5-4
CASGPQGFPGANVLTF,TGTGCCAGCGGACCACAGGGGTTCCCTGGGGCCAACGTCCTGACTTTC,TRBJ2-6,-,TRBD1,TRBV28
CASMAGAPLWTQYF,TGTGCCAGCATGGCGGGGGCCCCCCTTTGGACCCAGTACTTC,TRBJ2-5,-,-,TRBV28
CASSQEALASYEQYF,TGCGCCAGCAGCCAAGAGGCCCTTGCATCCTACGAGCAGTACTTC,TRBJ2-7,few,-,TRBV4-3
CASSLAEYGYTF,TGTGCCAGCAGTTTGGCAGAATATGGCTACACCTTC,TRBJ1-2,few,-,TRBV28
CASSLTQGSTEAFF,TGTGCCAGCAGCTTGACACAGGGATCCACTGAAGCTTTCTTT,TRBJ1-1,-,-,TRBV7-9
CATSRDIHASGSSSEQFF,TGTGCCACCAGCAGAGATATACATGCTAGCGGGAGTTCAAGTGAGCAGTTCTTC,TRBJ2-1,few,TRBD2,TRBV15
CASSWTSGENNEQFF,TGTGCCAGCAGCTGGACTAGCGGAGAGAACAATGAGCAGTTCTTC,TRBJ2-1,-,TRBD2,TRBV5-6
CASSLAGGRGSYEQYF,TGTGCCAGCAGCTTGGCAGGGGGAAGAGGGTCCTACGAGCAGTACTTC,TRBJ2-7,-,TRBD1,TRBV5-4
CASSQSGRAGELFF,TGCGCCAGCAGTCAATCGGGGAGGGCCGGGGAGCTGTTTTTT,TRBJ2-2,few,TRBD2,TRBV23-1
CASSYGSGQGYEQYF,TGTGCCAGCAGTTACGGGTCGGGACAGGGCTACGAGCAGTACTTC,TRBJ2-7,-,TRBD1,TRBV6-5
CASSLLARNGETQYF,TGTGCCAGCAGCTTACTTGCGCGGAATGGGGAGACCCAGTACTTC,TRBJ2-5,-,-,TRBV7-2
CASSDNPGTYNEQFF,TGTGCCAGCAGTGACAACCCGGGGACATACAATGAGCAGTTCTTC,TRBJ2-1,few,-,TRBV6-4